A single sample is the source of the 20 T cell receptor beta chains below, sequenced in a study of cytotoxic CD8 clonotypes in ibrutinib-treated CLL. The repertoire was sequenced with immunoSEQ multiplex PCR; TCRdb's copy has only in-frame clones and lacks some. This table holds around 200,000 clones, more than 65% found once. Sample: PBMCs, taken after 12 months of ibrutinib treatment. The receptor source for this set is a human donor with chronic lymphocytic leukemia.

This clone appeared many times. The chain links TRBV7-9 to TRBJ2-1; a possible D gene is TRBD2 (6 bases). Looked up from germline, CDR1 is SEHNR and CDR2 is FQNEAQ (reference sequence). With 5 bases removed from V and 8 bases from J, the gap between germline ends came to 16 bases. The CDR3 contains 14 residues. CDR3 sequence reads: CASSRYSGGDEQFF. The CDR3 DNA reads as TGTGCCAGCAGCCGCTATAGCGGAGGGGATGAGCAGTTCTTC.

In its sample, this clone was seen a few times. The chain carries TRBV5-1 and TRBJ1-2, with no clear D. Trimming pared 4 bases from V and 6 bases from J, leaving 19 bases between. The CDR3 has 15 amino acids. Looked up from germline, CDR1 is SGHRS and CDR2 is YFSETQ. The CDR3 DNA sequence: TGCGCCAGCAGCATCCGGGCGGTGGCACGAGATGGCTACACCTTC. Protein: CASSIRAVARDGYTF.

Many counts were recorded for this clone. The chain employs TRBV18 and TRBJ1-1; TRBD1 is a possible D gene (5 bases). The germline gives CDR1 KGHSH, CDR2 LQKENI. Trimming removed 3 bases at V and 1 base at J, with 12 bases between. The CDR3 contains 15 residues. CDR3 DNA sequence: TGTGCCAGCTCACCGGCCCCGACAGCGAACACTGAAGCTTTCTTT. This encodes CASSPAPTANTEAFF.

On this clone: Being one base from a much bigger clone, this may be a read error. The J gene is TRBJ1-1, the V gene TRBV20-1; D is ambiguous. CDR3 length: 11 amino acids. The V end lost 0 bases, the J end lost 3 bases, and 2 bases lay between the germline ends. Germline CDR1 DFQATT, CDR2 SNEGSKA (reference sequence). The CDR3 DNA reads TGCAGTGCTAGAGAGGACACTGAAGCTTTCTTT. It encodes CSAREDTEAFF.

Concerning this clone itself: The junction and the germline gene differ at one end; a read error may be behind it. The V call is TRBV10-3, the J call TRBJ1-5; D gene unclear. The length of the CDR3 is 14 residues. CDR1 is ENHRY, CDR2 SYGVKD, per germline. The DNA of the CDR3 is TGTGCCAGCAGTGACATTCGGATGGATCAGCCCCAGCATTTT. It yields the protein CASSDIRMDQPQHF.

The chain has TRBV5-1 and TRBJ1-2; weak D call: TRBD1 (6 bases). The length of the CDR3 is 13 residues. The germline gives CDR1 SGHRS, CDR2 YFSETQ. V gave up 3 bases and J gave up 8 bases, with 14 bases separating them. The CDR3 coding sequence is TGCGCCAGCAGCTCAGGGGTGTCCACCGGCTACACCTTC. Its translation is CASSSGVSTGYTF.

This clone was seen ten or more times. V usage is TRBV5-1 and J usage is TRBJ2-3, with TRBD1 as a possible D gene (5 bases). The CDR3 consists of 15 residues. The germline V gene has CDR1 SGHRS and CDR2 YFSETQ. The germline V and J ends were trimmed by 2 bases and 0 bases, with 10 bases remaining between them. The CDR3 spells CASSLQVTSTDTQYF. Here the CDR3 DNA reads TGCGCCAGCAGCTTACAGGTTACTAGCACAGATACGCAGTATTTT.

On this clone itself: The sample carries other DNA sequences with the same CDR3. This chain joins TRBV18 and TRBJ2-1, with 10 bases matching TRBD1. This CDR3 contains 14 residues. Per germline, CDR1 KGHSH and CDR2 LQKENI. V gave up 0 bases and J gave up 7 bases; unmatched junction bases: 0. As DNA, the CDR3 is TGTGCCAGCTCACCACCGGGACAGGGGAATGAGCAGTTCTTC. Its translation is CASSPPGQGNEQFF.

This chain uses TRBV7-9 with TRBJ1-2, with TRBD1 identical over 7 bases. The CDR3 runs to 15 residues. The V and J ends lost 5 bases and 3 bases, in that order; junction bases with no gene match: 9. CDR1 is SEHNR and CDR2 is FQNEAQ in the germline V gene (reference sequence). The CDR3 is CASSDHRDSHYGYTF. DNA for the CDR3: TGTGCCAGCAGCGACCACCGGGACAGTCACTATGGCTACACCTTC.

The V gene is TRBV19, the J gene TRBJ1-4; 7 nucleotides match TRBD1. Germline V gene lookup returns CDR1 LNHDA and CDR2 SQIVND (reference sequence). The trim removed 3 bases at V and 8 bases at J, leaving 12 bases unmatched. The CDR3 totals 16 residues. The CDR3 sequence is CASSITTGRMGEKLFF. In nucleotides, the CDR3 is TGTGCCAGTAGTATCACGACAGGGCGAATGGGCGAAAAACTGTTTTTT.

J is TRBJ2-7 and V is TRBV28, with TRBD2 matching over 11 bases. The CDR3 contains 15 residues. The germline V gene encodes CDR1 MDHEN and CDR2 SYDVKM. V lost 1 base, J lost 5 bases, and 4 bases stayed unmatched. The CDR3 spells CASSLYTSGSHEQYF. The DNA of the CDR3 is TGTGCCAGCAGTTTATACACTAGCGGGAGCCACGAGCAGTACTTC.

This clone occurred a few times. V usage is TRBV11-2 and J usage is TRBJ1-2; tentatively, D is TRBD1 (5 bases). The V and J ends lost 3 bases and 4 bases respectively, with 9 bases between them. The CDR3 is 13 residues long. CDR1 SGHAT and CDR2 FQNNGV come from the germline V gene. For the CDR3, the DNA is TGTGCCAGCAGCTTTACAGGCGTCTATGGCTACACCTTC. Its protein product is CASSFTGVYGYTF.

CDR3 amino acids: CASSQVRGDYTF. For the CDR3, the DNA is TGCGCCAGCAGCCAAGTGAGGGGGGACTACACCTTC. The genes are TRBV4-3 and TRBJ1-2; D possibly corresponds to TRBD1 (6 bases). From germline, CDR1 is LGHNA and CDR2 YSLEER. V was shortened by 1 base and J by 10 bases, with 10 bases between the two germline ends. CDR3 length: 12 amino acids.

In this sample, this clone turned up a few times. This chain links TRBV6-6 with TRBJ1-3, with D perhaps matching TRBD1 (5 bases). In germline, CDR1 is MNHNY, CDR2 SVGAGI (reference sequence). This CDR3 is 12 amino acids long. V lost 6 bases to trimming and J lost 4 bases, with 7 bases between them. CDR3 residues: CASRRTGNTIYF. CDR3 nucleotide sequence: TGTGCCAGCAGGAGGACAGGAAACACCATATATTTT.

DNA for the CDR3: TGTGCCACCAGCATGAGGGGTTCGAACACTGAAGCTTTCTTT. This gives the protein CATSMRGSNTEAFF. The chain has TRBV15 and TRBJ1-1; D is perhaps TRBD1 (5 bases). This CDR3 comprises 14 residues. The V gene's germline CDR1 is LNHNV and CDR2 YYDKDF (reference sequence). V lost 4 bases to trimming and J lost 1 base, with 10 bases between them.

This chain connects TRBV9 to TRBJ1-1; a weak D match, TRBD1 (5 bases). V lost 4 bases, J lost 5 bases, and 12 bases lay in between. Germline CDR1 is SGDLS and CDR2 is YYNGEE. The CDR3 covers 13 residues. The CDR3: CASSPPGGTEAFF. CDR3 coding DNA: TGTGCCAGCAGCCCCCCGGGGGGGACTGAAGCTTTCTTT.

This chain links TRBV5-1 with TRBJ2-3; 7 positions match TRBD2. The CDR3 contains 15 residues. With V trimmed by 0 bases and J by 3 bases, 4 bases remained unmatched. Germline V gene lookup returns CDR1 SGHRS and CDR2 YFSETQ. In DNA form, the CDR3 reads TGCGCCAGCAGCTTGGTTTCGGGGGGAACAGATACGCAGTATTTT. Its translation: CASSLVSGGTDTQYF. Filled out from reference TRBV5-1 and TRBJ2-3, the complete variable domain reads KAGVTQTPRYLIKTRGQQVTLSCSPISGHRSVSWYQQTPGQGLQFLFEYFSETQRNKGNFPGRFSGRQFSNSRSEMNVSTLELGDSALYLCASSLVSGGTDTQYFGPGTRLTVL.

The chain employs TRBV6-5 and TRBJ2-1, with D perhaps TRBD1 (6 bases). This CDR3 has 15 amino acids. CDR1 and CDR2 from the germline V gene are MNHEY and SVGAGI. The V gene lost 0 bases and the J gene lost 10 bases, with 16 bases spanning the gap. CDR3 amino acids: CASSYSQGTTMEQFF. CDR3 bases: TGTGCCAGCAGTTACTCGCAGGGGACCACGATGGAGCAGTTCTTC.

This chain joins TRBV10-1 and TRBJ1-2; D is unclear. Germline V gene data show CDR1 as WNHNN and CDR2 as SYGVQD (reference sequence). The CDR3 length is 13 residues. Trimming removed 2 bases at V and 4 bases at J, with 8 bases between. Here the CDR3 reads CASSENLGYGYTF. The CDR3 DNA is TGCGCCAGCAGTGAGAATCTGGGCTATGGCTACACCTTC.

This clone has only a few counts. The V call is TRBV4-3, the J call TRBJ2-1; 9 bases map to TRBD1. CDR1 and CDR2 (germline): LGHNA, YSLEER. V shed 0 bases and J 11 bases; nucleotides not matched to a gene: 11. The CDR3 runs to 16 residues. The CDR3 loop is CASSQESAGQGIKQFF. The CDR3 DNA reads TGCGCCAGCAGCCAAGAATCGGCGGGACAGGGTATTAAGCAGTTCTTC.